Each of the 20 T cell receptor beta chains below was sequenced from the same sample in a study of blood T cells in healthy people across ages. The second PCR ran about 6 to 11 cycles with a sample-barcoded 5' primer and J-beta primers. MiXCR was run by TCRdb on the 5' RACE reads, yielding one entry per CDR3 protein. The table records 890,000 or so distinct CDR3 sequences, about 62% of them present only once. Material for sequencing was blood. Source of these receptors: a man aged 25 to 40 in good health.

In its sample, this clonotype was seen once. CDR3 region: CSADAGTGVLETQYF. The CDR3 nucleotides read TGCAGTGCCGACGCCGGGACAGGGGTTTTGGAGACCCAGTACTTC. The V call is TRBV20-1, the J call TRBJ2-5; 10 nucleotides line up with TRBD1. After removal of 6 bases from V and 5 bases from J, the junction contained 12 bases not matched to a gene. The CDR3 has 15 residues. Per germline, CDR1 DFQATT and CDR2 SNEGSKA (reference sequence).

The chain combines TRBV20-1 with TRBJ1-5; D is uncertain. Trimming cost V 7 bases and J 2 bases, with 9 bases left between them. There are 12 residues in the CDR3. CDR1 and CDR2 from the germline V gene are DFQATT and SNEGSKA (reference sequence). This CDR3 is CSVQIGNQPQHF. CDR3 in DNA: TGCAGTGTACAGATAGGCAATCAGCCCCAGCATTTT.

This chain connects TRBV6-5 to TRBJ1-4; D gene unclear. The V gene's germline CDR1 is MNHEY and CDR2 SVGAGI. This CDR3 has 13 residues. The V end lost 2 bases, the J end lost 7 bases, and 8 bases lay between the germline ends. This CDR3 reads CASSYNLIEKLFF. The CDR3 nucleotides read TGTGCCAGCAGTTACAATCTAATTGAAAAACTGTTTTTT.

The chain combines TRBV27 with TRBJ2-1; D possibly matches TRBD1 or TRBD2 (5 bases each). Trimming stripped 1 base from V and 8 bases from J, with 12 bases between. CDR1 is MNHEY, CDR2 SMNVEV, per germline (reference sequence). This CDR3 has 14 residues. Here the CDR3 reads CASSLFRGPDEQFF. DNA for the CDR3: TGTGCCAGCAGTTTATTTCGGGGCCCCGATGAGCAGTTCTTC.

This clonotype was counted a few times. The chain is built from TRBV20-1 and TRBJ2-6; no clear D gene. Germline V gene data show CDR1 as DFQATT and CDR2 as SNEGSKA (reference sequence). The CDR3 consists of 14 residues. Trimming pared 6 bases from V and 4 bases from J, leaving 13 bases between. The DNA of the CDR3 is TGCAGTGCCCCGCCAATAGACGGGGCCAACGTCCTGACTTTC. This encodes CSAPPIDGANVLTF.

This rearrangement joins TRBV29-1 to TRBJ2-7; D possibly corresponds to TRBD2 (7 bases). Trimming shortened V by 5 bases and J by 4 bases, and 15 bases separated the two germline ends. CDR1 is SQVTM, CDR2 ANQGSEA, per germline. This CDR3 comprises 13 residues. The DNA for the CDR3 is TGCAGCGTTCTTGGGGGGGCCCCATACGAGCAGTACTTC. Translating gives CSVLGGAPYEQYF.

This chain joins TRBV4-2 and TRBJ2-6; no firm D call. The V gene's germline CDR1 is LGHNA and CDR2 YNFKEQ. Deletions cut 1 base from V and 0 bases from J, with 16 bases between. CDR3 length: 19 residues. The CDR3 loop is CASSQAVGLTTSGANVLTF. CDR3 nucleotide sequence: TGTGCCAGCAGCCAAGCTGTTGGGTTGACGACCTCTGGGGCCAACGTCCTGACTTTC.

V gene TRBV29-1 combines with J gene TRBJ1-2; 9 positions match TRBD1. The CDR3 covers 11 residues. J was trimmed by 6 bases and V by 8 bases; bases with no gene match: 4. The germline V gene encodes CDR1 SQVTM and CDR2 ANQGSEA. DNA for the CDR3: TGCAGCTTACAGGGGGCACATGGCTACACCTTC. Encoded protein: CSLQGAHGYTF.

The J gene is TRBJ2-5, the V gene TRBV28; D is unresolved. The DNA end is more similar to TRBJ2-7, so the J call may be wrong. The CDR3 sequence is 15 residues long. CDR1 and CDR2 (germline): MDHEN, SYDVKM. The CDR3 nucleotides are TGTGCCAGCAGTTTGCTACGGGTCCCTCCCTACGAGCAGTACTTC. It specifies CASSLLRVPPYEQYF.

This clonotype was observed a few times. The rearrangement uses TRBV5-1 and TRBJ2-1; perhaps TRBD1 as D (5 bases). V dropped 2 bases and J dropped 7 bases, with 10 bases sitting between them. The germline V gene has CDR1 SGHRS and CDR2 YFSETQ. The CDR3 contains 13 residues. Written as DNA, the CDR3 is TGCGCCAGCAGCTTCAGGGTCCCAAATGAGCAGTTCTTC. It is translated as CASSFRVPNEQFF.

This chain joins TRBV5-4 and TRBJ2-4, with a tentative D call TRBD1 (6 bases). CDR3 length: 15 amino acids. Trimming cost V 0 bases and J 13 bases, with 20 bases left between them. The germline CDR1 and CDR2 sequences are SGHNT and YYREEE (reference sequence). The CDR3 reads CASSLDGGQRNGQYF. The CDR3 DNA reads TGTGCCAGCAGCTTGGATGGGGGCCAAAGGAACGGGCAGTACTTC.

The table lists this clonotype with a few counts. The rearrangement joins TRBV12-3 or TRBV12-4 to TRBJ2-1, with TRBD1 as a possible D gene (7 bases). The CDR3 length is 15 residues. V lost 7 bases and J 6 bases, leaving 19 bases between the germline ends. The CDR3 region is CASTLWRGRINEQFF. The CDR3 DNA reads TGTGCCAGCACTTTGTGGAGGGGGCGGATCAATGAGCAGTTCTTC.

The chain couples TRBV7-9 to TRBJ2-6; tentatively, D is TRBD1 (6 bases). The CDR3 totals 17 residues. V was cut by 0 bases and J by 1 base, with 10 bases left in between. Germline V gene data show CDR1 as SEHNR and CDR2 as FQNEAQ (reference sequence). CDR3 coding DNA: TGTGCCAGCAGCTTAGCGGCAGGGGCGTCTGGGGCCAACGTCCTGACTTTC. Amino acid sequence: CASSLAAGASGANVLTF.

This clonotype was seen once. This chain links TRBV6-2 or TRBV6-3 with TRBJ1-1, with D unclear. Trimming removed 8 bases at V and 11 bases at J, with 12 bases between. Germline values: CDR1 MNHEY, CDR2 SVGEGT. This CDR3 contains 10 residues. CDR3 sequence: CASGEGNAFF. In DNA, the CDR3 is TGTGCCAGCGGGGAGGGAAATGCTTTCTTT.

This chain joins TRBV5-6 and TRBJ2-1; possibly TRBD1 or TRBD2 for D (7 bases each). Trimming took 0 bases from V and 7 from J, leaving 20 bases between them. The CDR3 is 17 amino acids. Germline lookup yields CDR1 SGHDT and CDR2 YYEEEE. CDR3 in DNA: TGTGCCAGCAGCTTGGGCATACAGGGGAGGGCTAAAAATGAGCAGTTCTTC. It codes for CASSLGIQGRAKNEQFF.

The chain is built from TRBV3-1 and TRBJ2-7; the D is unclear. V was cut by 3 bases and J by 2 bases, with 8 bases left in between. The CDR3 covers 13 residues. In germline, CDR1 is LGHDT, CDR2 YNNKEL (reference sequence). DNA of the CDR3: TGTGCCAGCAGCCATTTGGGTCCCTACGAGCAGTACTTC. As protein: CASSHLGPYEQYF.

The chain employs TRBV4-3 and TRBJ2-3; 7 nucleotides match TRBD2. This CDR3 comprises 15 residues. V lost 5 bases, J lost 4 bases, and 9 bases stayed unmatched. CDR1 and CDR2 (germline): LGHNA, YSLEER. The CDR3 DNA is TGCGCCAGCAGCGTAGGATCGGGGAGGGCAGATACGCAGTATTTT. Translated: CASSVGSGRADTQYF.

The chain combines TRBV28 with TRBJ2-5, with unresolved D. This CDR3 comprises 15 residues. Looked up from germline, CDR1 is MDHEN and CDR2 is SYDVKM. V was pared by 2 bases and J by 0 bases, with 10 bases between. The CDR3 DNA follows: TGTGCCAGCAGTTTACCCCTGAGGTACCAAGAGACCCAGTACTTC. Protein sequence: CASSLPLRYQETQYF.

In this sample, this clonotype turned up once. The chain recombines TRBV7-2 with TRBJ2-3; maybe TRBD2 (5 bases). V shed 1 base and J shed 5 bases, with 19 bases lying between them. Germline V lookup: CDR1 SGHTA, CDR2 FQGNSA. The CDR3 totals 17 residues. The CDR3 region has the DNA TGTGCCAGCAGCTTAGGGCCCCTCATAATCCGGGGAGATACGCAGTATTTT. Its protein is CASSLGPLIIRGDTQYF. Variable domain in full (rest from reference TRBV7-2 and TRBJ2-3): GAGVSQSPSNKVTEKGKDVELRCDPISGHTALYWYRQSLGQGLEFLIYFQGNSAPDKSGLPSDRFSAERTGGSVSTLTIQRTQQEDSAVYLCASSLGPLIIRGDTQYFGPGTRLTVL.

The chain is built from TRBV14 and TRBJ2-3, with a tentative D call TRBD2 (6 bases). CDR1 is SGHDN and CDR2 is FVKESK in the germline V gene. V gave up 2 bases and J gave up 0 bases, with 9 bases separating them. This CDR3 is 15 amino acids long. The DNA for the CDR3 is TGTGCCAGCAGCCAATACCGGGGGAGCACAGATACGCAGTATTTT. Amino acids: CASSQYRGSTDTQYF.